This TCR beta chain was identified in a study of blood T cells in healthy people across ages (dated by TCRdb to 2013 to 2016). Broadly, across the study: In model experiments, template switching captured about one uniquely barcoded TCR beta cDNA molecule for every two T cells. The study measured age-related changes in TCR beta repertoire diversity using deep sequencing normalized with unique cDNA molecular identifiers. Donors were grouped into four age groups: young (average 16 years), middle-aged (over 35), aged (62) and long-lived (approximately 78). To avoid experimental bias, donors of different ages were randomly spread across the sequencing lanes. Two additional independent replicas of 1 million unique cDNA reads from the same blood draw were analyzed for two donors (one aged 18 to 30 and one aged 80 or older). What the authors observed across the whole study: Since profiling was done on bulk unsorted PBMCs, naive and antigen-experienced compartments could not be conclusively compared. Total diversity estimates from one million sequenced T cells were considered lower bounds and underestimates. Compared with the aged group, the long-lived group had more naive CD4+ T cells, fewer expanded clones and increased TCR diversity, a pattern suggesting age selection. The CMV infection status of donors was not known, potentially confounding age-related changes in expanded clonotypes. Observed TCR beta diversity per million T cells fell roughly linearly with age, and a significant reduction was already apparent by age roughly 40. A strong correlation was found between observed TCR beta diversity and the percentage of naive T cells measured by flow cytometry.

This clonotype has just a few counts. There is no known antigen for this receptor. The record has no base qualities; no much larger clone is one base away. The library relied on 5' RACE. These reads were obtained on an Illumina HiSeq 2500. The second PCR ran for roughly 6 to 11 cycles and used a J-beta primer mix along with a sample-barcoded 5' primer. Each TCR beta cDNA molecule received a unique molecular identifier from a template-switch 5' adaptor carrying 12 random nucleotides. Each sample yielded at least 3 million CDR3-containing paired-end reads. First-strand cDNA synthesis was performed from all RNA using the Mint cDNA synthesis kit, with priming by a TRBC-specific oligonucleotide. Following uracil-DNA glycosylase treatment, a first 18-cycle PCR with universal primers M1SS and BC2_uni_R was performed on all cDNA. As for how the authors treated the data: Normalization of each sample was performed by random selection of 1 million high-quality reads, each carrying a distinct molecular identifier. Instead of being binned into consensus sequences, reads that shared molecular identifiers were thrown out. MiTCR, set to a Q25 quality threshold and the strictest error-elimination algorithm, was used for CDR3 identification, clonotype clustering and error correction. A nonparametric unseen species model with Euler transformation was used to estimate lower-bound total TCR beta diversity. TCRdb reworked the public reads: Q25 trimming with fastp, MiXCR clone assembly, productive beta chains retained. Identical CDR3 protein sequences are pooled into one entry, listed with their most common genes and DNA. TCRdb, rather than the study authors, made the V and J calls. The sample data list around 870,000 distinct CDR3 sequences, and around 30% of these were observed just once. The biggest ten clones account for 15% to 20% of the sample.

Relative to germline, V is 6 bases shorter and J is 2 bases shorter, with 11 bases between their ends. The cysteine opens and the phenylalanine closes a CDR3 of 14 amino acids. The CDR3 DNA has 42 bases and is translated from base 1. CDR1 and CDR2 (MNHNY, SVGAGI) derive from the germline V gene (reference sequence). Donors were 39 systemically healthy Caucasian individuals from Russia aged 6 to 90 years. Ten milliliters of peripheral blood were collected from each donor into EDTA-treated Vacutainer tubes. Ficoll-Paque density-gradient centrifugation was used to isolate PBMCs, with at least 6 million obtained per sample. Trizol reagent was used to extract total RNA from PBMCs, with at least 6 micrograms per sample. Naive CD45RAhigh/CD27high T cell percentages were measured by flow cytometry on a PBMC aliquot from every donor.

The chain was built from TRBV6-6 and TRBJ1-3, with TRBD1 as a weak D call on 6 bases. Material: blood. This TCR came from a woman older than 75 in good health. The bases are TGTGCCAGCAGGTCCGGACAGACTGGAAACACCATATATTTT. Translated, this is CASRSGQTGNTIYF.